The next 21 T cell receptor beta chains were all read from a single sample in a study of identical twins. TCRdb analysed the 5' RACE reads with MiXCR anew, one entry per CDR3 protein. The profile shows 200,000 to 250,000 distinct CDR3 sequences, roughly 13% of them singletons. These data were also filed under a second study, of yellow fever vaccine responses in identical twins.

Sequenced: memory (CD45RO+) T cells sorted from blood. All receptors come from a woman between 18 and 29 years old in good health.

V usage is TRBV7-3 and J usage is TRBJ2-3; D might be TRBD2 (5 bases). Trimming left V 5 bases short and J 6 bases short, with 15 bases between. The CDR3 runs to 14 residues. CDR1 and CDR2 (germline): SGHTA, FQGTGA. In DNA form, the CDR3 reads TGTGCCAGCAGCCTTGGACTGTCACTGGATACGCAGTATTTT. Translated, it gives CASSLGLSLDTQYF.

V is TRBV14 and J is TRBJ2-3; D call uncertain. Germline V lookup: CDR1 SGHDN, CDR2 FVKESK. Trimming removed 1 base from V and 5 bases from J, with 13 bases in between. The CDR3 length is 15 residues. The CDR3 spells CASSQGKLVKDTQYF. The CDR3 DNA reads as TGTGCCAGCAGCCAAGGGAAACTCGTTAAAGATACGCAGTATTTT.

CDR3 amino acids: CASSPRGPSYEQYF. For the CDR3, the DNA is TGTGCCAGCAGCCCCCGCGGACCCTCCTACGAGCAGTACTTC. This rearrangement joins TRBV11-2 to TRBJ2-7; D call uncertain. The V end lost 5 bases, the J end lost 0 bases, and 11 bases lay between the germline ends. CDR1 and CDR2 from the germline V gene are SGHAT and FQNNGV. This CDR3 comprises 14 residues.

This clonotype came up a few times. The chain is built from TRBV7-9 and TRBJ2-2, with D unclear. Trimming removed 1 base from V and 4 bases from J, with 7 bases in between. The CDR3 is 14 residues long. CDR1 is SEHNR, CDR2 FQNEAQ, per germline (reference sequence). CDR3 bases: TGTGCCAGCAGCTTAGGTCCGGTCACCGGGGAGCTGTTTTTT. The encoded protein is CASSLGPVTGELFF. Complete variable domain (other parts from reference TRBV7-9 and TRBJ2-2): DTGVSQNPRHKITKRGQNVTFRCDPISEHNRLYWYRQTLGQGPEFLTYFQNEAQLEKSRLLSDRFSAERPKGSFSTLEIQRTEQGDSAMYLCASSLGPVTGELFFGEGSRLTVL.

The chain recombines TRBV6-2 or TRBV6-3 with TRBJ2-1, with 8 bases lining up with TRBD1. Germline V gene lookup returns CDR1 MNHEY and CDR2 SVGEGT. The V segment lost 7 bases and the J segment 2 bases; nucleotides outside the gene matches: 10. CDR3 length equals 16 residues. The CDR3 here is CASNPRTGSPYNEQFF. The CDR3 nucleotides read TGTGCCAGCAATCCTCGGACAGGGTCTCCCTACAATGAGCAGTTCTTC.

This chain links TRBV14 with TRBJ2-1; perhaps TRBD1 as D (5 bases). CDR3 length: 16 residues. Germline V gene data show CDR1 as SGHDN and CDR2 as FVKESK. V lost 3 bases and J lost 3, with 15 bases in between. The CDR3 DNA reads as TGTGCCAGCAGCCAGGTAGGGGCAACAAACTACAATGAGCAGTTCTTC. This gives the protein CASSQVGATNYNEQFF.

This clonotype was seen ten or more times. The V gene is TRBV5-1, the J gene TRBJ2-5; 7 nucleotides agree with TRBD2. The V segment lost 2 bases and the J segment 1 base; nucleotides outside the gene matches: 5. From germline, CDR1 is SGHRS and CDR2 YFSETQ. The CDR3 contains 15 residues. CDR3 sequence: CASSLGRGSQETQYF. CDR3 nucleotides: TGCGCCAGCAGCTTAGGGCGGGGGAGCCAAGAGACCCAGTACTTC.

There are a few counts of this clonotype. The chain is built from TRBV5-5 and TRBJ1-4; D not certain. Trimming removed 0 bases at V and 3 bases at J, with 9 bases between. The CDR3 length is 15 residues. Looked up from germline, CDR1 is SGHKS and CDR2 is YYEKEE (reference sequence). Here the CDR3 reads CASSLATWANEKLFF. The DNA for the CDR3 is TGTGCCAGCAGCTTGGCAACCTGGGCTAATGAAAAACTGTTTTTT.

The chain couples TRBV6-4 to TRBJ1-1; D remains ambiguous. V was cut by 3 bases and J by 1 base, with 6 bases left in between. The CDR3 is 13 amino acids. Germline assignment: CDR1 MRHNA and CDR2 SNTAGT. The CDR3 sequence is CASSERGNTEAFF. The CDR3 DNA reads as TGTGCCAGCAGTGAGCGCGGGAACACTGAAGCTTTCTTT.

Only a few counts were recorded for this clonotype. One junction end disagrees with the germline gene, perhaps due to a read error. The gene calls are TRBV7-7 and TRBJ2-7; TRBD2 aligns across 7 bases. Germline V CDR1 and CDR2: SSHAT, FNYEAQ (reference sequence). The CDR3 spans 13 residues. The CDR3 loop reads CASSLDGTTEQYF. The CDR3 DNA sequence: TGTGCTAGCAGCTTAGACGGGACTACCGAGCAGTACTTC.

This clonotype was observed once. The gene calls are TRBV10-3 and TRBJ2-5, with D perhaps matching TRBD2 (7 bases). V lost 8 bases to trimming and J lost 8 bases, with 15 bases between them. Germline assignment: CDR1 ENHRY and CDR2 SYGVKD. The CDR3 totals 12 residues. The CDR3 region is CAIGGGGSTQYF. The DNA of the CDR3 is TGTGCCATCGGAGGGGGGGGCTCAACCCAGTACTTC.

The V gene is TRBV20-1, the J gene TRBJ1-1, with D tentatively TRBD1 (5 bases). Per the germline V gene, CDR1 is DFQATT and CDR2 is SNEGSKA (reference sequence). The V and J ends lost 7 bases and 5 bases respectively, with 14 bases between them. This CDR3 is 12 amino acids long. The CDR3 sequence is CSGAQGVTEAFF. CDR3 coding DNA: TGCAGTGGGGCGCAGGGTGTAACTGAAGCTTTCTTT.

This rearrangement joins TRBV2 to TRBJ2-7, with D possibly being TRBD2 (6 bases). The CDR3 runs to 15 residues. Germline CDR1 SNHLY, CDR2 FYNNEI. Trimming stripped 6 bases from V and 3 bases from J, with 18 bases between. CDR3: CASRGEEGLNYEQYF. CDR3 DNA: TGTGCCAGCAGGGGGGAGGAGGGGCTTAACTACGAGCAGTACTTC.

This clonotype has more than one count but fewer than ten. The rearrangement uses TRBV27 and TRBJ2-3, with D perhaps TRBD1 (5 bases). CDR1 is MNHEY and CDR2 is SMNVEV in the germline V gene (reference sequence). The CDR3 extends over 14 amino acids. Trimming shortened V by 6 bases and J by 0 bases, and 10 bases separated the two germline ends. The CDR3 is CASSRESSTDTQYF. CDR3 sequence (DNA): TGTGCCAGCAGCAGGGAATCTAGCACAGATACGCAGTATTTT.

CDR3 amino acids: CSARIMTPSSYNEQFF. The CDR3 nucleotides read TGCAGTGCTAGAATTATGACTCCGAGCTCCTACAATGAGCAGTTCTTC. The J gene is TRBJ2-1, the V gene TRBV20-1; no clear D. Trimming pared 2 bases from V and 0 bases from J, leaving 14 bases between. The CDR3 has 16 amino acids. CDR1 and CDR2 (germline): DFQATT, SNEGSKA (reference sequence).

This chain connects TRBV7-9 to TRBJ2-5; D possibly corresponds to TRBD2 (5 bases). Germline V gives CDR1 SEHNR, CDR2 FQNEAQ (reference sequence). The V end lost 5 bases, the J end lost 3 bases, and 19 bases lay between the germline ends. The CDR3 is 16 residues long. This chain's CDR3 is CASSRNSGKKEETQYF. DNA of the CDR3: TGTGCCAGCAGCCGGAACTCCGGGAAAAAAGAAGAGACCCAGTACTTC.

The table lists this clonotype with many counts. The genes are TRBV5-1 and TRBJ1-1; no reliable D call. The V gene's germline CDR1 is SGHRS and CDR2 YFSETQ. The CDR3 totals 14 residues. V was trimmed by 2 bases and J by 2 bases, leaving 10 bases between them. The CDR3 coding sequence is TGCGCCAGCAGCTTTGGACGGGATAACACTGAAGCTTTCTTT. The encoded protein is CASSFGRDNTEAFF. Full variable domain (missing parts from reference TRBV5-1 and TRBJ1-1): KAGVTQTPRYLIKTRGQQVTLSCSPISGHRSVSWYQQTPGQGLQFLFEYFSETQRNKGNFPGRFSGRQFSNSRSEMNVSTLELGDSALYLCASSFGRDNTEAFFGQGTRLTVV.

V usage is TRBV20-1 and J usage is TRBJ2-7, with TRBD1 as a possible D gene (6 bases). This CDR3 comprises 12 residues. The germline CDR1 and CDR2 sequences are DFQATT and SNEGSKA (reference sequence). The ends were cut back, 6 bases at V and 6 bases at J, with 15 bases in the middle. The CDR3 DNA follows: TGCAGTGCGGAGCAGGGGCTGGGCGAGCAGTACTTC. Encoded protein: CSAEQGLGEQYF.

This sequence joins TRBV20-1 and TRBJ2-7, with 10 bases identical to TRBD1. There are 13 residues in the CDR3. CDR1 DFQATT and CDR2 SNEGSKA come from the germline V gene (reference sequence). Germline trimming cut 6 bases from V and 7 bases from J; bases unmatched to any gene: 9. The CDR3, as DNA: TGCAGTGCCGTCCGGGACAGGGGAGAAGAGCAGTACTTC. Its translation: CSAVRDRGEEQYF.

The sample holds a few counts of this clonotype. The gene calls are TRBV2 and TRBJ2-2; no firm D call. Trimming took 4 bases from V and 4 from J, leaving 10 bases between them. Germline CDR1 reads SNHLY; CDR2 reads FYNNEI. This CDR3 spans 14 amino acids. CDR3 nucleotides: TGTGCCAGCAGTGTAGTTGCGTTCACCGGGGAGCTGTTTTTT. As protein: CASSVVAFTGELFF.

The rearrangement uses TRBV20-1 and TRBJ2-1; TRBD2 matches at 8 bases. The CDR3 length is 14 residues. Germline CDR1 reads DFQATT; CDR2 reads SNEGSKA (reference sequence). V dropped 5 bases and J dropped 9; count of bases not matched to a gene: 12. The DNA for the CDR3 is TGCAGTGCTCCAGTAGCGGGGCGGAGTAGTGAGCAGTTCTTC. Translated: CSAPVAGRSSEQFF.